This TCR beta chain came from a study of blood T cell repertoires in COVID-19. Overall study context: The analysed material was cDNA or gDNA that came from T cells, B-cell-depleted T cells, or PBMCs.

Germline lookup yields CDR1 MNHEY and CDR2 SVGAGI. This CDR3 is 13 amino acids long. V was pared by 5 bases and J by 11 bases, with 10 bases of the junction left unmatched. Authors' analysis steps: Amplifying reference gene primers gave estimates of nucleated cell counts. The method was immunoSEQ multiplex PCR; TCRdb's version includes in-frame clones alone and lacks a portion of them. V, J and clone size were drawn from that table, and D and trimming were deduced from the DNA. Of roughly 240,000 clones in the sample, approximately 88% were seen once. Participant reports of clinical history set cohort assignment.

This sequence joins TRBV6-5 and TRBJ1-1; TRBD1 matches 8 bases. This TCR derives from a woman aged 40 to 50 with acute COVID-19. Sequencing was done on a sample of PBMCs or T cells enriched from blood (not recorded which). The CDR3 nucleotides read TGTGCCAGCAGTACCACGACAGGGGCGTTGGCTTTCTTT. It is translated as CASSTTTGALAFF.